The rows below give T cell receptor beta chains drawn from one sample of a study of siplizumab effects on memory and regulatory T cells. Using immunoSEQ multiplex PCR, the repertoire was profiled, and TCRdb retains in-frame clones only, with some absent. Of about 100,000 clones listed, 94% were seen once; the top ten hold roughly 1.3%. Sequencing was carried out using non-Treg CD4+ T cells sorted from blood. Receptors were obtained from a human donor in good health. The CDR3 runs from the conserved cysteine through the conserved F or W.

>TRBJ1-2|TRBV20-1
CSALQKYGYTF
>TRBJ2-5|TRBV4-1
CASSQDFTAQGEGMRETQYF
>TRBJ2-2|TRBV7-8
CASSLLAGKGTGELFF
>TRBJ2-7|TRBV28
CASRTGEGVEQYF
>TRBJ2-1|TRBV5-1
CASSSFDRGQYNEQFF
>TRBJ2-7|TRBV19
CASSAPGQGSEQYF
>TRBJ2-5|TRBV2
CASSVGALETQYF
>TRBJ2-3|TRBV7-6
CASSLARGRVTDTQYF
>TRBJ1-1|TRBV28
CASSSGAGAFF
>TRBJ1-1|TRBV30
CAWSGVYTAGTEAFF
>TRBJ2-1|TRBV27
CASSLGTSPYEQFF
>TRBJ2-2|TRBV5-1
CASSSQGATNTGELFF
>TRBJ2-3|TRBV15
CATSRGFPGTQYF
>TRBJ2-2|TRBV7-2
CASSGTWTSGNTGELFF
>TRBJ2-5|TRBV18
CASSPVSSETQYF
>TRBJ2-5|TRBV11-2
CASSYDRAANQETQYF
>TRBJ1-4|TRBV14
CASSQETGWEEKLFF
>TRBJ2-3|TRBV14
CASSPSGGISDTQYF
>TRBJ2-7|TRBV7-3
CASSSGQLTEQYF
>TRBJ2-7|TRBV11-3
CARHLEGDEQYF